This T cell receptor (beta chain) was sequenced for a study of T cells in localized non-small cell lung cancer. The study, taken as a whole, reports: Blood T cell density predicted longer survival; adjacent-lung clonality, shorter. Because sequencing included only one region (of the tumor), heterogeneity remains possible. Uninvolved adjacent lung, not tumor, had the highest T cell clonality. Detection in adjacent lung was observed for a median about 50 of the top 100 tumor clones.

The germline V gene has CDR1 SGHRS and CDR2 YFSETQ. Trimming cost V 4 bases and J 1 base, with 21 bases left between them. The length of the CDR3 is 18 residues. Notes on this clone: The antigen is undetermined.

Measured with immunoSEQ multiplex PCR; TCRdb has only the in-frame clones, and not every one. The sample lists approximately 140,000 clones, around 92% seen once, with around 1.7% in the top ten. The rearrangement joins TRBV5-1 to TRBJ2-1; a possible D gene is TRBD2 (6 bases). The source of this sequence is a female donor of 60 years or more with stage I lung adenocarcinoma. The material sequenced was peripheral blood, taken before any cancer treatment. This CDR3 is CASSPSRGVVRSYNEQFF. The CDR3 coding sequence is TGCGCCAGCAGCCCCTCCCGCGGGGTAGTTCGTTCCTACAATGAGCAGTTCTTC.